The 22 T cell receptor beta chains presented below share a single source sample, sequenced in a study of T cells in Graves' hyperthyroidism and ophthalmopathy. RNA transcripts yielded amplified TCR beta CDR3 regions. TCR CDR3 underwent first-round RT-PCR with the HTBI primer set. MiXCR was run by TCRdb on the multiplex PCR reads, yielding one entry per CDR3 protein. The sample lists hundreds of thousands of distinct CDR3 sequences, about an eighth occurring once. Sequenced sample: blood. The receptors stem from a woman between 40 and 55 years old with Graves' ophthalmopathy.

This clonotype was counted at least ten times. J is TRBJ2-3 and V is TRBV7-6, with unresolved D. The V end lost 5 bases, the J end lost 0 bases, and 15 bases lay between the germline ends. CDR1 SGHVS and CDR2 FNYEAQ come from the germline V gene. The CDR3 is 16 amino acids. CDR3 in amino acids: CASSPFEHTSTDTQYF. As DNA, the CDR3 is TGTGCCAGCAGCCCGTTCGAACATACTAGCACAGATACGCAGTATTTT.

In this sample, this clonotype turned up many times. The CDR3 DNA is TGTGCCAGCAGTTCCTTCCTGGTGGGTGCCTACACCGGGGAGCTGTTTTTT. Translated: CASSSFLVGAYTGELFF. The rearrangement uses TRBV6-1 and TRBJ2-2; no definite D call. CDR3 length: 17 amino acids. The V gene lost 5 bases and the J gene lost 3 bases, with 19 bases spanning the gap. The V gene's germline CDR1 is MNHNS and CDR2 SASEGT.

The sample holds many counts of this clonotype. This chain connects TRBV6-1 to TRBJ2-7, with 10 positions matching TRBD2. The CDR3 consists of 14 residues. CDR1 is MNHNS, CDR2 SASEGT, per germline. J was trimmed by 4 bases and V by 4 bases; bases with no gene match: 4. The CDR3 sequence: CASSASGSGYEQYF. In DNA, the CDR3 is TGTGCCAGCAGTGCTAGCGGGAGTGGTTACGAGCAGTACTTC.

This clonotype was observed at least ten times. The chain is built from TRBV2 and TRBJ1-5; D remains ambiguous. Germline V gene lookup returns CDR1 SNHLY and CDR2 FYNNEI. Trimming took 6 bases from V and 0 from J, leaving 12 bases between them. The CDR3 spans 15 residues. The DNA for the CDR3 is TGTGCCAGCAGAGGTACCGGGGTTAGCAATCAGCCCCAGCATTTT. It encodes CASRGTGVSNQPQHF.

This clonotype was observed a few times. The chain links TRBV4-2 to TRBJ2-3, with D possibly TRBD1 on 5 matching bases. The V gene lost 0 bases and the J gene lost 6 bases, with 13 bases spanning the gap. This CDR3 has 15 residues. Germline V gives CDR1 LGHNA, CDR2 YNFKEQ. CDR3 bases: TGTGCCAGCAGCCAAGAGGATTCAGGGATGGATACGCAGTATTTT. Residues: CASSQEDSGMDTQYF.

This clonotype was counted many times. CDR3 in DNA: TGTGCCACTTCACTAGCGGGAGAGCTAAATGAGCAGTTCTTC. It yields the protein CATSLAGELNEQFF. This chain uses TRBV10-3 with TRBJ2-1; TRBD2 aligns across 11 bases. The germline CDR1 and CDR2 sequences are ENHRY and SYGVKD. This CDR3 contains 14 residues. With V trimmed by 10 bases and J by 7 bases, 9 bases remained unmatched.

This clonotype was observed at least ten times. The chain uses TRBV6-1 and TRBJ1-5, with 12 positions matching TRBD1. The CDR3 consists of 17 residues. J lost 2 bases, V lost 6 bases, and 8 bases had no gene match. Germline values: CDR1 MNHNS, CDR2 SASEGT. Here the CDR3 reads CASSVGQGARGNQPQHF. The CDR3 coding sequence is TGTGCCAGCAGCGTGGGACAGGGGGCGCGGGGCAATCAGCCCCAGCATTTT.

This clonotype appeared many times. The J gene is TRBJ2-7, the V gene TRBV2; the D is unclear. V lost 10 bases to trimming and J lost 0 bases, with 13 bases between them. Germline CDR1 and CDR2: SNHLY and FYNNEI. This CDR3 is 13 amino acids long. CDR3 loop: CATATPLSYEQYF. The CDR3 DNA reads as TGTGCCACCGCGACACCTCTCTCCTACGAGCAGTACTTC.

This clonotype showed up just a few times. CDR3 coding DNA: TGTGCCATCAGTAAGGGGACGATAAACACAGATACGCAGTATTTT. This gives the protein CAISKGTINTDTQYF. The chain employs TRBV10-3 and TRBJ2-3, with D possibly called TRBD1 or TRBD2 (5 bases each). Germline CDR1 reads ENHRY; CDR2 reads SYGVKD. Between the trimmed V and J ends, which lost 5 bases and 2 bases, there was a span of 14 bases. The CDR3 is 15 residues long.

The table lists this clonotype with a few counts. V gene TRBV24-1 combines with J gene TRBJ2-7; TRBD2 might be the D (5 bases). The length of the CDR3 is 16 residues. Per germline, CDR1 KGHDR and CDR2 SFDVKD. Between the trimmed V and J ends, which lost 2 bases and 5 bases, there was a span of 18 bases. In nucleotides, the CDR3 is TGTGCCACCAGTGATTCCTCCCGAGAGGGCCGCCACGAGCAGTACTTC. Translation gives CATSDSSREGRHEQYF.

This clonotype was detected a few times. CDR3 amino acids: CASSLGGGSGELFF. The CDR3 nucleotides read TGTGCCAGCAGCTTGGGAGGTGGGAGCGGGGAGCTGTTTTTT. The rearrangement uses TRBV5-4 and TRBJ2-2, with a weak D call TRBD2 (5 bases). The germline gives CDR1 SGHNT, CDR2 YYREEE (reference sequence). The CDR3 runs to 14 residues. V shed 0 bases and J shed 7 bases, with 10 bases lying between them.

This clonotype was recorded many times. The V gene is TRBV6-5, the J gene TRBJ2-6; no definite D call. The germline CDR1 and CDR2 sequences are MNHEY and SVGAGI. The CDR3 length is 17 residues. Trimming removed 0 bases from V and 2 bases from J, with 11 bases in between. CDR3 region: CASSYSITSAGANVLTF. CDR3 bases: TGTGCCAGCAGTTACTCTATAACCTCTGCTGGGGCCAACGTCCTGACTTTC.

J is TRBJ2-1 and V is TRBV7-3; D is uncertain. This CDR3 is built from 16 residues. The V and J ends lost 2 bases and 5 bases respectively, with 16 bases between them. Germline V gives CDR1 SGHTA, CDR2 FQGTGA. The CDR3 nucleotides are TGTGCCAGCAGCTTAGGTGCCCCCCGGGCAGACAATGAGCAGTTCTTC. Amino acid sequence: CASSLGAPRADNEQFF.

There are a few counts of this clonotype. An end of the junction differs from the germline gene, which may be a read error. The gene calls are TRBV28 and TRBJ1-2; 7 nucleotides line up with TRBD1. This CDR3 is built from 13 residues. CDR1 is MDHEN, CDR2 SYDVKM, per germline. The CDR3 DNA follows: TGTGCCAGCAGGGGACAGCCCAACTATGGCTACGCCTTC. It yields the protein CASRGQPNYGYAF.

The chain joins TRBV5-1 to TRBJ2-7, with D perhaps TRBD1 (5 bases). The CDR3 is 16 residues long. Trimming cost V 0 bases and J 3 bases, with 16 bases left between them. Germline V gene sequence: CDR1 SGHRS, CDR2 YFSETQ. The CDR3 reads CASSLGIGHQGYEQYF. In nucleotides, the CDR3 is TGCGCCAGCAGCTTGGGTATCGGCCATCAGGGCTACGAGCAGTACTTC.

This clonotype was found many times. The chain combines TRBV3-1 with TRBJ1-1, with a weak D call TRBD1 (6 bases). Germline loops: CDR1 LGHDT, CDR2 YNNKEL (reference sequence). CDR3 size: 13 residues. Between the trimmed V and J ends, which lost 0 bases and 11 bases, there was a span of 13 bases. In DNA form, the CDR3 reads TGTGCCAGCAGCCAAGACCGGACAGCGTACGCTTTCTTT. Protein: CASSQDRTAYAFF.

The chain couples TRBV5-6 to TRBJ2-2; no definite D call. V was clipped by 3 bases and J by 1 base, with 13 bases between them. The germline gives CDR1 SGHDT, CDR2 YYEEEE. The CDR3 loop spans 16 amino acids. CDR3 sequence: CASSWVGTLNTGELFF. CDR3 DNA sequence: TGTGCCAGCAGCTGGGTAGGCACCCTGAACACCGGGGAGCTGTTTTTT.

This clonotype was counted ten times or more. The V and J genes are TRBV11-1 and TRBJ1-1, with D unclear. The V and J ends lost 5 bases and 0 bases respectively, with 16 bases between them. Germline-derived CDR1 and CDR2 are SGHAT and FQDESV (reference sequence). The CDR3 has 16 residues. Here the CDR3 reads CASSPGLGRMNTEAFF. The CDR3 nucleotides are TGTGCCAGCAGCCCCGGGCTGGGTAGAATGAACACTGAAGCTTTCTTT.

In this sample, this clonotype turned up many times. The rearrangement joins TRBV7-9 to TRBJ2-5, with D possibly being TRBD1 (8 bases). There are 14 residues in the CDR3. V was clipped by 7 bases and J by 5 bases, with 17 bases between them. CDR1 and CDR2 from the germline V gene are SEHNR and FQNEAQ (reference sequence). DNA of the CDR3: TGTGCCAGCAACCTGGACAGGGAGGGGGAGACCCAGTACTTC. As protein: CASNLDREGETQYF. Full variable domain (missing parts from reference TRBV7-9 and TRBJ2-5): DTGVSQNPRHKITKRGQNVTFRCDPISEHNRLYWYRQTLGQGPEFLTYFQNEAQLEKSRLLSDRFSAERPKGSFSTLEIQRTEQGDSAMYLCASNLDREGETQYFGPGTRLLVL.

Only a few counts were recorded for this clonotype. This rearrangement joins TRBV6-1 to TRBJ2-4, with a tentative D call TRBD2 (7 bases). Germline lookup yields CDR1 MNHNS and CDR2 SASEGT. This CDR3 contains 15 residues. The V gene lost 5 bases and the J gene lost 4 bases, with 15 bases spanning the gap. The CDR3 DNA reads TGTGCCAGCAGTCAGAGGGGGGGCTGGAAAAACATTCAGTACTTC. This gives the protein CASSQRGGWKNIQYF.

On this clonotype: A much more abundant neighbour one base away suggests this may be a read error. The rearrangement joins TRBV2 to TRBJ2-3, with D hard to call. The length of the CDR3 is 12 residues. Germline V lookup: CDR1 SNHLY, CDR2 FYNNEI. Trimming removed 6 bases at V and 2 bases at J, with 6 bases between. This chain's CDR3 is CASRTSTDTQYF. CDR3 sequence (DNA): TGTGCCAGCAGGACATCCACAGATACGCAGTATTTT.

This clonotype was counted many times. The CDR3 region is CASSSGLAGGGEQFF. Written as DNA, the CDR3 is TGTGCCAGCAGCTCCGGACTAGCGGGAGGGGGTGAGCAGTTCTTC. The V and J genes are TRBV7-2 and TRBJ2-1, with 15 bases aligning to TRBD2. V lost 4 bases, J lost 9 bases, and 4 bases stayed unmatched. CDR1 is SGHTA, CDR2 FQGNSA, per germline. The CDR3 extends over 15 amino acids.